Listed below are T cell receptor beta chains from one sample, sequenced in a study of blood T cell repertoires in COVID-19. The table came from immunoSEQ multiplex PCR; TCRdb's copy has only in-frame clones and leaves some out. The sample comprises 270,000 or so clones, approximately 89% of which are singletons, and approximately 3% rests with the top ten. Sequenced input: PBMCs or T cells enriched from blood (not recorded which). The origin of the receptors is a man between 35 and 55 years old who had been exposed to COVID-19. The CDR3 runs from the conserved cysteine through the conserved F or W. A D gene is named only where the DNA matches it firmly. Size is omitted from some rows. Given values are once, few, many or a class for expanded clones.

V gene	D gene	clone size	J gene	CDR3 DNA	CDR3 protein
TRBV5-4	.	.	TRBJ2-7	TGTGCCAGCAGCGAGGGCCAGGACAGTTTCGAGCAGTACTTC	CASSEGQDSFEQYF
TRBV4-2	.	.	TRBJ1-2	TGTGCCAGCAGCCAAGGTTCGACCCGCACAGGGTATGGCTACACCTTC	CASSQGSTRTGYGYTF
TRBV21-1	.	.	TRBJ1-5	TGTGCCAGCAGCCCCACCGGGACAGGGGGCAGATGGGATCAGCCCCAGCATTTT	CASSPTGTGGRWDQPQHF
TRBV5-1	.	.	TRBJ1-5	TGCGCCAGCAGCGTCGGGGGCAATCAGCCCCAGCATTTT	CASSVGGNQPQHF
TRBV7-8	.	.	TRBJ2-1	TGTGCCAGCAGCTCAAAATCAGGTGGAAATGAGCAGTTCTTC	CASSSKSGGNEQFF
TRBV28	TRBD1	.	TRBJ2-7	TGTGCCAGCAGGCGAGACGGGACAGCTTACTCCTACGAGCAGTACTTC	CASRRDGTAYSYEQYF
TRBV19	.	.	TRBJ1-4	TGTGCCAGTAGTATCCGGGGGGATGGCGAAAAACTGTTTTTT	CASSIRGDGEKLFF
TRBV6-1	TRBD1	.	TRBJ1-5	TGTGCCAGCAGTGAATCCGGACAGGGTGTCTTAGGTCAGCCCCAGCATTTT	CASSESGQGVLGQPQHF
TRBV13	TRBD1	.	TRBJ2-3	TGTGCCAGCAGCCGGACAGGGGACGCAGATACGCAGTATTTT	CASSRTGDADTQYF
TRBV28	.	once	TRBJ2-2	TGTGCCAGCAGTCTTAATGTCGGGGAGCTGTTTTTT	CASSLNVGELFF
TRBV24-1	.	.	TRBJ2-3	TGTGCCACCAGTGACACAGGGTTACTAAGCACAGATACGCAGTATTTT	CATSDTGLLSTDTQYF
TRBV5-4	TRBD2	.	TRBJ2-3	TGTGCCAGCAGCGCTAGCGGGAGCACAGATACGCAGTATTTT	CASSASGSTDTQYF
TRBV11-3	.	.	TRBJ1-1	TGTGCCAGCAGCTTAGAACAGAACACTGAAGCTTTCTTT	CASSLEQNTEAFF
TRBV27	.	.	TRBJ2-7	TGTGCCAGCAGTTTATTTAGGATCGGGGACAACCACTACGAGCAGTACTTC	CASSLFRIGDNHYEQYF
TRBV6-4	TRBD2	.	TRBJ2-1	TGTGCCAGCAGTGTTAGCGGGACGACCTACAATGAGCAGTTCTTC	CASSVSGTTYNEQFF
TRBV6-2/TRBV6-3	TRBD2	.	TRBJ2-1	TGTGCCAGCAGTTACCTGAGGGACTACCTCAATGAGCAGTTCTTC	CASSYLRDYLNEQFF
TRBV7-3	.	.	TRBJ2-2	TGTGCCAGCAGCTTGGGTTTCGGAGAGTACACCGGGGAGCTGTTTTTT	CASSLGFGEYTGELFF
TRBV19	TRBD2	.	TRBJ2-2	TGTGCCAGTACCCTCGGAGGCGGGGGTTGGAACACCGGGGAGCTGTTTTTT	CASTLGGGGWNTGELFF
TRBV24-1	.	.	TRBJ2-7	TGTGCCACCAGCGACGGAGGGGACTACGAGCAGTACTTC	CATSDGGDYEQYF
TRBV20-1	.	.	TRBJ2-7	TGCAGTGCTAATATAGCTGAACAGCAGTACTTC	CSANIAEQQYF
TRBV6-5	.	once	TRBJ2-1	TGTGCCAGCAGTTACCAAGACTGGAGCTCCTACAATGAGCAGTTCTTC	CASSYQDWSSYNEQFF
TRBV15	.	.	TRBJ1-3	TGTGCCACCAGCAGAGACCTAGGAGCCTCTGGAAACACCATATATTTT	CATSRDLGASGNTIYF
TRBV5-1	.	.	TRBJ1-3	TGCGCCAGCAGCCCGGCGGGGGGTTCTGGAAACACCATATATTTT	CASSPAGGSGNTIYF
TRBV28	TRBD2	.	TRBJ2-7	TGTGCCAGCATCCAGGACAGGGTCTTAGGCGGGACTAGCGGTTACGAGCAGTACTTC	CASIQDRVLGGTSGYEQYF
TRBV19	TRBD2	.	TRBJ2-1	TGTGCCAGTAGTTCCAGACTAGCGGGAGACTACAATGAGCAGTTCTTC	CASSSRLAGDYNEQFF
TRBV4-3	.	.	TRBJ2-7	TGCGCCAGCAGCCAACTCAGGGGGGATACCTACGAGCAGTACTTC	CASSQLRGDTYEQYF
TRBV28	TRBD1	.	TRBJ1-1	TGTGCCAGCAGTACATCAATACAGGGGTTCACTGAAGCTTTCTTT	CASSTSIQGFTEAFF
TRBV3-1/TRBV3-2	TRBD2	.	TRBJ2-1	TGTGCCAGCAGCCCGACTAGCGGGAGGGCTTATGAGCAGTTCTTC	CASSPTSGRAYEQFF
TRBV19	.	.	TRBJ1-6	TGTGCCAGTAGTATAACCGGGAGCTCCTATAATTCACCCCTCCACTTT	CASSITGSSYNSPLHF
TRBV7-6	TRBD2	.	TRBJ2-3	TGTGCCAGCAGCTTAGTAGCGGGAGAGTTCACAGATACGCAGTATTTT	CASSLVAGEFTDTQYF
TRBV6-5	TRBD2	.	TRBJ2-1	TGTGCCAGCAGTATAGGGCTAGCGGGAGCCAGAGAGCAGTTCTTC	CASSIGLAGAREQFF
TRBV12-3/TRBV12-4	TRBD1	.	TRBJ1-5	TGTGCCAGCAGACGGACAGGGGATCAGCCCCAGCATTTT	CASRRTGDQPQHF
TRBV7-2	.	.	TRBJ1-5	TGTGCCAGCAGCCCCGAGGGGAGGGGCAATCAGCCCCAGCATTTT	CASSPEGRGNQPQHF
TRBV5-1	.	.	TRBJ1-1	TGCGCCAGCAGCTTAGGAGGGAAAACTGAAGCTTTCTTT	CASSLGGKTEAFF
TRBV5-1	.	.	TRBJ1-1	TGCGCCAGCAGCCGAGACAAGAACACTGAAGCTTTCTTT	CASSRDKNTEAFF
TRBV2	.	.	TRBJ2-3	TGTGCCAGCAGTGAAGGCGGGATCGGGGCAGATACGCAGTATTTT	CASSEGGIGADTQYF
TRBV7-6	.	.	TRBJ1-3	TGTGCCAGCAGCTTAAGGGCAGGGGAAGTTCCTGGAAACACCATATATTTT	CASSLRAGEVPGNTIYF
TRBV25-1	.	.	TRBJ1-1	TGTGCCAGCAGTGAACCGGGAAAGAACACTGAAGCTTTCTTT	CASSEPGKNTEAFF
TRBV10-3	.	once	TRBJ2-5	TGTGCCATCAATTCGGGATCCCAAGAGACCCAGTACTTC	CAINSGSQETQYF
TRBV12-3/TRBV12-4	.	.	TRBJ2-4	TGTGCCAGCAGCCCGGAGAGGCAGGGGATGTACTTC	CASSPERQGMYF
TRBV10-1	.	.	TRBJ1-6	TGCGCCAGCAGTGCGGGGGGTCGCTCACCCCTCCACTTT	CASSAGGRSPLHF
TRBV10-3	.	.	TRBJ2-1	TGTGCCATCAGTGAGGACAGAAACAATGAGCAGTTCTTC	CAISEDRNNEQFF
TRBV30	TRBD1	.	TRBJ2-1	TGTGCCTGGTCTTTGGGACAGGGAACATACAATGAGCAGTTCTTC	CAWSLGQGTYNEQFF
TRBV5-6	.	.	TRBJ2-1	TGTGCCAGCAGCTTCTCAGCGGCCTCCTACAATGAGCAGTTCTTC	CASSFSAASYNEQFF
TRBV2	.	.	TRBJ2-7	TGTGCCAGCATGAGGGGGTACGAGCAGTACTTC	CASMRGYEQYF
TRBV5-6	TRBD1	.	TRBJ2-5	TGTGCCAGCAGCACCGTACAGGGGGCGCCGGGGGAGACCCAGTACTTC	CASSTVQGAPGETQYF
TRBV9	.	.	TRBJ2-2	TGTGCCAGCAGCGCGGAGGGGACCACCGGGGAGCTGTTTTTT	CASSAEGTTGELFF
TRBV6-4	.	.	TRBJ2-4	TGTGCCAGCAGCGTGATCAAGGGGCTGGGCAAAAACATTCAGTACTTC	CASSVIKGLGKNIQYF
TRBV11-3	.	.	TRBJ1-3	TGTGCCAGCAGCCGAGGGAGTAGTTCTGGAAACACCATATATTTT	CASSRGSSSGNTIYF
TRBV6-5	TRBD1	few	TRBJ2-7	TGTGCCAGCAGTTACAAGACAGGGGGCTACGAGCAGTACTTC	CASSYKTGGYEQYF
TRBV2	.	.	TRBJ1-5	TGTGCCAGCAGCGCCTCCACAGGGAGGGAGGGTCCCCAGCATTTT	CASSASTGREGPQHF
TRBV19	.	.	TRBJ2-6	TGTGCCAGTAGTTCGGGGGCTGGGGCCAACGTCCTGACTTTC	CASSSGAGANVLTF
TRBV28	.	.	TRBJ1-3	TGTGCCAGCAGTTTCCAGCGTTACTCTGGAAACACCATATATTTT	CASSFQRYSGNTIYF
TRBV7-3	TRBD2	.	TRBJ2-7	TGTGCCAGCAGCTCGGGACTAGCGCCTACCTACGAGCAGTACTTC	CASSSGLAPTYEQYF
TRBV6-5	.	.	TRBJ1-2	TGTGCCAGCAGTTCGACAGGCTATGGCTACACCTTC	CASSSTGYGYTF